This T cell receptor (beta chain) was identified during a study of blood T cell repertoires in COVID-19. The method was immunoSEQ multiplex PCR; TCRdb's version includes in-frame clones alone and lacks a portion of them. The data hold roughly 70,000 clones, with 75% to 90% observed a single time. The sample taken for sequencing was peripheral blood. The receptor was derived from a woman in her 50s with active COVID-19.

The CDR3 DNA reads as TGTGCCAGCAGTGCTTGGACTAGCGGGAGTTACGAGCAGTACTTC. Translating it yields CASSAWTSGSYEQYF. The chain recombines TRBV28 with TRBJ2-7; TRBD2 agrees at 13 bases. The CDR3 totals 15 residues. CDR1 is MDHEN and CDR2 is SYDVKM in the germline V gene. The V gene end was trimmed by 5 bases and the J gene end by 4 bases; junction bases not matched to a gene: 5.